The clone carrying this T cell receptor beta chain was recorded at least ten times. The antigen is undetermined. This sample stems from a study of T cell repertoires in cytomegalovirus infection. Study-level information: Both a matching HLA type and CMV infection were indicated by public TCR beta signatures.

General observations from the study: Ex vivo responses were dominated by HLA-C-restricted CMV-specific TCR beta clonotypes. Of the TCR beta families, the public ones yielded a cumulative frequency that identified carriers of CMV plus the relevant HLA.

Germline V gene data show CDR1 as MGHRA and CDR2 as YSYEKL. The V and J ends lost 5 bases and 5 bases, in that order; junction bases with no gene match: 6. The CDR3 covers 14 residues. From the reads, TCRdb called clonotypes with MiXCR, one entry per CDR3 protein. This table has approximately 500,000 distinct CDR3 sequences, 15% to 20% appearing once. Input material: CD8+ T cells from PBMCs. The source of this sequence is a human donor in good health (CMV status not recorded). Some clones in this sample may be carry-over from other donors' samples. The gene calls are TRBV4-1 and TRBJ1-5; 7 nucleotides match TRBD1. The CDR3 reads CASSFHRGDQPQHF. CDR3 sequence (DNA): TGCGCCAGCAGCTTCCACAGGGGAGATCAGCCCCAGCATTTT.